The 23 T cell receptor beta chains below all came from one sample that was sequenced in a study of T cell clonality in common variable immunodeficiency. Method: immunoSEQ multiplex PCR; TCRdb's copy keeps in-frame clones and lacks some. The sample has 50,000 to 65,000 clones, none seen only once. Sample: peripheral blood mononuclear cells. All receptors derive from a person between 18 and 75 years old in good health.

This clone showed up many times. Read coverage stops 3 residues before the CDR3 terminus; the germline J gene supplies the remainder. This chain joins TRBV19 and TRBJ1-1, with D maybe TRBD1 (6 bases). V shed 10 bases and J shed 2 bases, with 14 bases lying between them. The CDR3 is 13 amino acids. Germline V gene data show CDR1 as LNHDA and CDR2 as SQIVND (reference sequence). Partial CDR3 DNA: TGTGCCACTTCACAGGGAGGTAACACTGAA. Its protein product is CATSQGGNTE. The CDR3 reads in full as CATSQGGNTEAFF.

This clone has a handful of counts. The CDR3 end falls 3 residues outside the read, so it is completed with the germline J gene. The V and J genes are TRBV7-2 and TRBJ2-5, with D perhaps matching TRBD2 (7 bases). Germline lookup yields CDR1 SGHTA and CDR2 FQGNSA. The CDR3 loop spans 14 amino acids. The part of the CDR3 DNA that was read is TGTGCCAGCAGCTCGGGGGGCCGCGCAGATACC. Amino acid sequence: CASSSGGRADT. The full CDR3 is CASSSGGRADTQYF.

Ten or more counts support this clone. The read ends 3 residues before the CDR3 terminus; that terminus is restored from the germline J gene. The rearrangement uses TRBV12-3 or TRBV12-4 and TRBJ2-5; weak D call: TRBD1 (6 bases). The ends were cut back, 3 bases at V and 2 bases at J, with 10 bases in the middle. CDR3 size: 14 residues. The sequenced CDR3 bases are TGTGCCAGCAGTTTGGACAGCCCTCAAGAGACC. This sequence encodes CASSLDSPQET. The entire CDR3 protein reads CASSLDSPQETQYF.

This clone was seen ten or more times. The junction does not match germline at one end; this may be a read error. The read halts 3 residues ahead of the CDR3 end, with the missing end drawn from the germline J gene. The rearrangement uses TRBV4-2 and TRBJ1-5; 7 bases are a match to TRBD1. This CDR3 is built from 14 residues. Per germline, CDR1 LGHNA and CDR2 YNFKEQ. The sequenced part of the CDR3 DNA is TGCGCCAGCAGCCCGGGGACAGACAATCAGCCC. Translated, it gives CASSPGTDNQP. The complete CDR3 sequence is CASSPGTDNQPQHF.

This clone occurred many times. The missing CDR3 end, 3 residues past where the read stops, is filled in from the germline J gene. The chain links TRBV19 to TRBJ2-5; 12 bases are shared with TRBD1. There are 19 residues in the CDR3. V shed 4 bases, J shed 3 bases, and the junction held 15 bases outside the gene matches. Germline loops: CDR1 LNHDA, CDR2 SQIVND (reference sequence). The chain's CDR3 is CASSRRGSGQGARKETQYF. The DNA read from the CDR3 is TGTGCCAGTAGTAGAAGGGGCTCGGGACAGGGGGCGAGGAAAGAGACC. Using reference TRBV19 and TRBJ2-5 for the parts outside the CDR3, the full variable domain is DGGITQSPKYLFRKEGQNVTLSCEQNLNHDAMYWYRQDPGQGLRLIYYSQIVNDFQKGDIAEGYSVSREKKESFPLTVTSAQKNPTAFYLCASSRRGSGQGARKETQYFGPGTRLLVL.

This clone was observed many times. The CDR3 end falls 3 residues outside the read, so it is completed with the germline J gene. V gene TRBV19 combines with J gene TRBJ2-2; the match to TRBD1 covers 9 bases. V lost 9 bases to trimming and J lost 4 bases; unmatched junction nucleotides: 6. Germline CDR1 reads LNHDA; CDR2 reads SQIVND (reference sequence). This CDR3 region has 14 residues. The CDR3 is CASRQGGLTGELFF. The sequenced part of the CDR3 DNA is TGTGCCAGCCGACAGGGGGGACTCACCGGGGAG.

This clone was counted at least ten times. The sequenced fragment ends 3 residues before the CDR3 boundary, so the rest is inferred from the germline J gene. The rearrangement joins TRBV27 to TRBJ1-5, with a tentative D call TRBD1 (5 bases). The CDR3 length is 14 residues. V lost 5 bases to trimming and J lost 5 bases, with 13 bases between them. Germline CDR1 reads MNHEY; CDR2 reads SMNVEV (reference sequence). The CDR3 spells CASSPGTSYQPQHF. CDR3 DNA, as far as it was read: TGTGCCAGCAGTCCAGGGACTTCTTATCAGCCC.

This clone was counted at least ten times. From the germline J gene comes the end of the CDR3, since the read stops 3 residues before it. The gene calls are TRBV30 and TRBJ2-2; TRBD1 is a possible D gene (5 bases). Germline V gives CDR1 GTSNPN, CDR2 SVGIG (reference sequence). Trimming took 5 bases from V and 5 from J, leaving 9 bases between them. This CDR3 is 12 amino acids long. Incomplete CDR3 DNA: TGTGCCTGGTGCAGGGTGACCGGGGAG. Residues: CAWCRVTGE. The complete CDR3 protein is CAWCRVTGELFF.

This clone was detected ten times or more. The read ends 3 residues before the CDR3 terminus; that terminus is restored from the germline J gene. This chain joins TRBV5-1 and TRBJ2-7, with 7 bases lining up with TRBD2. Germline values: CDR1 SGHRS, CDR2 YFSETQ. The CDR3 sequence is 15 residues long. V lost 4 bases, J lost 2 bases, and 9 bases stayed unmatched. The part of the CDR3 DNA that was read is TGCGCCAGCAGCCTTTCGGCGGGGGAAACCTACGAG. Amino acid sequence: CASSLSAGETYE. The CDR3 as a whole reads CASSLSAGETYEQYF.

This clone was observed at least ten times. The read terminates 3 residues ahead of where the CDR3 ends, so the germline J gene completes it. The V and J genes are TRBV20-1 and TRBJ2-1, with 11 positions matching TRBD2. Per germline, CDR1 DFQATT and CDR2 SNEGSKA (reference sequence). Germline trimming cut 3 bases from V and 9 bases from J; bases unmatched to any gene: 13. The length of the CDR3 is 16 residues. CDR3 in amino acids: CSASGGLAGGVREQFF. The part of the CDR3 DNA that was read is TGCAGTGCTAGCGGGGGGCTAGCGGGGGGAGTTCGTGAG.

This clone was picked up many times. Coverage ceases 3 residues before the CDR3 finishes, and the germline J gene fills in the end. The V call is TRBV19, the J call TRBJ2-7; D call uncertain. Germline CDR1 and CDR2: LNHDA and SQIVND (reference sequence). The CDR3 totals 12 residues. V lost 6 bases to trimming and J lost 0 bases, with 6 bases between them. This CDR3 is CASSVNSYEQYF. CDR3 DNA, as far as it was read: TGTGCCAGTAGCGTAAACTCCTACGAG.

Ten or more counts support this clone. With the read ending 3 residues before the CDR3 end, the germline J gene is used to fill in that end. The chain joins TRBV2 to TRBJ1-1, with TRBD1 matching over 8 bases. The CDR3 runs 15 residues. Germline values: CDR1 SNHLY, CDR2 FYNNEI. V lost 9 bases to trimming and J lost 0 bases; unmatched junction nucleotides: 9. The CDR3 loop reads CASKNNRGVNTEAFF. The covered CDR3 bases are TGTGCCAGTAAAAATAACAGGGGGGTGAACACTGAA.

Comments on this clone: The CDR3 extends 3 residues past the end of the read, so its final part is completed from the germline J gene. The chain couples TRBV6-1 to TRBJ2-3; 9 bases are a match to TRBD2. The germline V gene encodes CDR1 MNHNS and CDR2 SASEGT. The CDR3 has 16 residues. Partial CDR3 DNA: TGTGCCAGCAGTGAAATAGCGGGGGAAGGTTTGCCGCCG. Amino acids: CASSEIAGEGLPP. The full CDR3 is CASSEIAGEGLPPQYF.

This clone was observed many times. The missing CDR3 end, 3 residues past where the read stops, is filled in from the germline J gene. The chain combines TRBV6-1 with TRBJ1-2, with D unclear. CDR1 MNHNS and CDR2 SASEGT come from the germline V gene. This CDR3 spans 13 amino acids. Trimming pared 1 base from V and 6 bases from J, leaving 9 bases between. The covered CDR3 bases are TGTGCCAGCAGTGAAGTGGGTGGGCATGGC. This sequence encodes CASSEVGGHG. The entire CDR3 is CASSEVGGHGYTF.

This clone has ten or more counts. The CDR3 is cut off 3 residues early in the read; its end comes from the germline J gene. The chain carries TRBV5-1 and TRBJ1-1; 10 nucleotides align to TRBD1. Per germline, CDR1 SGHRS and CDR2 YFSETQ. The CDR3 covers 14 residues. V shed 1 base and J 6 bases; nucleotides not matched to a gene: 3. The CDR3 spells CASSLWDRGSEAFF. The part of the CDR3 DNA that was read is TGCGCCAGCAGCTTGTGGGACAGGGGATCTGAA.

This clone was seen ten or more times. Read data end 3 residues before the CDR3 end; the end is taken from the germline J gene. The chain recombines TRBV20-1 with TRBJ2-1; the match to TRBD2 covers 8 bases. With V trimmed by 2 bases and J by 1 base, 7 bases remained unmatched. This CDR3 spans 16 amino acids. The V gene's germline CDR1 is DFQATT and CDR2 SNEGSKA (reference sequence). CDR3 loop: CSARWDGGGSYNEQFF. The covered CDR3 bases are TGCAGTGCTAGATGGGACGGCGGGGGGTCCTACAATGAG.

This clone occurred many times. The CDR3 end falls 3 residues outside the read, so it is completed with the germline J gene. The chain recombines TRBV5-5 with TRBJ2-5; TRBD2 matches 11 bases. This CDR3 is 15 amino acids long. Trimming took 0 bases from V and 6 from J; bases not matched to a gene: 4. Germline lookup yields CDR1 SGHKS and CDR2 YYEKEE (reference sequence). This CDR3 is CASSLVGTSGQTQYF. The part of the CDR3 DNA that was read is TGTGCCAGCAGCTTGGTGGGGACTAGCGGACAGACC.

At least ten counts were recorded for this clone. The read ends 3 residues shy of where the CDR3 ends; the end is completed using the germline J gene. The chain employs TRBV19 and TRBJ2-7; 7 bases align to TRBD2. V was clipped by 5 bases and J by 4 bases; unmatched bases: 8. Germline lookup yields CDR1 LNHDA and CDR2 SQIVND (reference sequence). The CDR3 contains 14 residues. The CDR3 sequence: CASSPGTTQYEQYF. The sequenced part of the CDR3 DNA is TGTGCCAGTAGTCCCGGGACTACCCAATACGAG.

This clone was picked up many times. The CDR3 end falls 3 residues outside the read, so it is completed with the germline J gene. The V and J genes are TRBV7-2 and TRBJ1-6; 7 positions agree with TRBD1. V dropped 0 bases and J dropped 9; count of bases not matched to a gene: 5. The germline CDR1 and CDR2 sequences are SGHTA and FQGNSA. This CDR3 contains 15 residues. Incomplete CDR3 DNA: TGTGCCAGCAGCTTAGCGCGAGGGGGCAGTTCACCC. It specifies CASSLARGGSSP. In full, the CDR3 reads CASSLARGGSSPLHF.

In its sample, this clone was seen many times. The CDR3 sequence: CASSPWGGSSYNEQFF. The CDR3 DNA, read in part, is TGTGCCAGCAGCCCCTGGGGGGGGAGCTCCTACAATGAG. The chain joins TRBV7-3 to TRBJ2-1, with 7 bases fitting TRBD2. The read falls 3 residues short of the CDR3 end, and the missing part is taken from the germline J gene. In germline, CDR1 is SGHTA, CDR2 FQGTGA. The CDR3 covers 16 residues. The V and J ends lost 5 bases and 0 bases, in that order; junction bases with no gene match: 7.

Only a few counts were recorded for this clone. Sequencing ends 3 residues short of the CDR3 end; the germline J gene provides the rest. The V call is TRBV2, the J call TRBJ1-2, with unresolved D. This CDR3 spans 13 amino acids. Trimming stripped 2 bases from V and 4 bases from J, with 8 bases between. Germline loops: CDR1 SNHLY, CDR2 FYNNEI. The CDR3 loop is CASSEWQFYGYTF. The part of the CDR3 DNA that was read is TGTGCCAGCAGTGAATGGCAGTTCTATGGC.

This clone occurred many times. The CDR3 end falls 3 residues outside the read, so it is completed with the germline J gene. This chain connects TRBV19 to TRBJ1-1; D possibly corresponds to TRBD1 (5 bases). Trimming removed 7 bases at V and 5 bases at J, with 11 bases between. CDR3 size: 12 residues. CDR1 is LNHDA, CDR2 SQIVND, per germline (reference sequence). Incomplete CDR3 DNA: TGTGCCAGTAATTCAGGGAGGACTGAA. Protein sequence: CASNSGRTE. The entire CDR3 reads CASNSGRTEAFF.

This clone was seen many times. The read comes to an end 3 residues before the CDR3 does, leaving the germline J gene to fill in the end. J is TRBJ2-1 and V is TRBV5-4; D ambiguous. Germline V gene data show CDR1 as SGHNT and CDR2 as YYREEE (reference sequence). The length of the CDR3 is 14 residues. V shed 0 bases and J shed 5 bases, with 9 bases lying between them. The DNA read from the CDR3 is TGTGCCAGCAGCTTGGGCCAGTCCCACAATGAG. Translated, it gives CASSLGQSHNE. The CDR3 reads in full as CASSLGQSHNEQFF.